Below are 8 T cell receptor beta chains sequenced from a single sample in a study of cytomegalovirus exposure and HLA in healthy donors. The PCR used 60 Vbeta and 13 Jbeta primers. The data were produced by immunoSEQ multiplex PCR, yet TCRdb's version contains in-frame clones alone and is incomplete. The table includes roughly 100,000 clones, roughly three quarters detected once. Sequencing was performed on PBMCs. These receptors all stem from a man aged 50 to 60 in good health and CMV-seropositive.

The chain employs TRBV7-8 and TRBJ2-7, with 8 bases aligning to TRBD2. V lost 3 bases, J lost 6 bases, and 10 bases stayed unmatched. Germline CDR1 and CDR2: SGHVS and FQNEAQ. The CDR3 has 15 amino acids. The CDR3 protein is CASSFPGLGRVEQYF. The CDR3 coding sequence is TGTGCCAGCAGCTTTCCGGGACTAGGAAGGGTCGAGCAGTACTTC.

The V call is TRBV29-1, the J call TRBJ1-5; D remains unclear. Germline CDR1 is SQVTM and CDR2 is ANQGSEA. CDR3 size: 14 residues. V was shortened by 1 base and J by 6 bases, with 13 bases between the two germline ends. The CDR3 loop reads CSVEAEGRGQPQHF. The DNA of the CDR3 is TGCAGCGTTGAAGCAGAGGGCCGGGGTCAGCCCCAGCATTTT.

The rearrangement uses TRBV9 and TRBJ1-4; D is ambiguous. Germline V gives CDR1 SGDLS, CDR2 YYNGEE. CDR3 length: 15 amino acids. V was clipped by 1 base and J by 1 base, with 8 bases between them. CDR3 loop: CASSVYGLTNEKLFF. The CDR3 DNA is TGTGCCAGCAGCGTATACGGTTTAACTAATGAAAAACTGTTTTTT.

In nucleotides, the CDR3 is TGTGCCAGCAGTTTAGGTCCTGCCAGGGGGCTTGAGACCCAGTACTTC. It is translated as CASSLGPARGLETQYF. The chain joins TRBV27 to TRBJ2-5; TRBD1 aligns across 8 bases. Germline-derived CDR1 and CDR2 are MNHEY and SMNVEV (reference sequence). The J segment lost 5 bases and the V segment lost 2 bases, leaving 10 bases of the junction unmatched. There are 16 residues in the CDR3.

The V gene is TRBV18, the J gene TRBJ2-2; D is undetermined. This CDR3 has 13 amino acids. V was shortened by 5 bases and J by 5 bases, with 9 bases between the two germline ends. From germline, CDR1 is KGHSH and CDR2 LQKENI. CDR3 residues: CASSAISTGELFF. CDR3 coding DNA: TGTGCCAGCTCAGCTATTAGTACCGGGGAGCTGTTTTTT.

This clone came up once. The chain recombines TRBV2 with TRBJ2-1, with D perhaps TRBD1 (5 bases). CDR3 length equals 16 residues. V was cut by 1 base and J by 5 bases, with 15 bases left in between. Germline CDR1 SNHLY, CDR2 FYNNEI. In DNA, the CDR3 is TGTGCCAGCAGTGAAGGGGGCGGAAAAGGAGACAATGAGCAGTTCTTC. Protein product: CASSEGGGKGDNEQFF.

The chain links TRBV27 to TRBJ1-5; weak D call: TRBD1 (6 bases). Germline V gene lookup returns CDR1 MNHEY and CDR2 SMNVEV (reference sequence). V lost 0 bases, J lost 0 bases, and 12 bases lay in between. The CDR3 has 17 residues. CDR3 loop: CASSLSSVDSSNQPQHF. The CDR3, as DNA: TGTGCCAGCAGTTTATCGTCAGTGGACAGTAGCAATCAGCCCCAGCATTTT.

Here the CDR3 reads CASSILGQGGDEQFF. The CDR3 DNA is TGTGCCAGTAGTATACTCGGCCAGGGTGGGGATGAGCAGTTCTTC. V gene TRBV19 combines with J gene TRBJ2-1, with D maybe TRBD1 (5 bases). Germline CDR1 and CDR2: LNHDA and SQIVND (reference sequence). CDR3 length equals 15 residues. V dropped 2 bases and J dropped 8 bases, with 16 bases sitting between them. Complete variable domain (other parts from reference TRBV19 and TRBJ2-1): DGGITQSPKYLFRKEGQNVTLSCEQNLNHDAMYWYRQDPGQGLRLIYYSQIVNDFQKGDIAEGYSVSREKKESFPLTVTSAQKNPTAFYLCASSILGQGGDEQFFGPGTRLTVL.